These 10 T cell receptor beta chains were all obtained from the same sample, sequenced in a study of PD-1 blockade in mismatch repair-deficient tumors. This table comes from immunoSEQ multiplex PCR, and its TCRdb copy is limited to in-frame clones, with some not included. The sample lists under 95,000 clones; 80% to 90% were seen once. The sequencing used peripheral blood, collected 44 weeks after starting pembrolizumab. The receptors shown here come from an adult with mismatch repair-deficient cancer.

As DNA, the CDR3 is TGTGCCAGCAGCTCTAGCGGGGGGTACGAGCAGTACTTC. As protein: CASSSSGGYEQYF. This chain connects TRBV7-9 to TRBJ2-7; 11 nucleotides agree with TRBD2. The CDR3 sequence is 13 residues long. With V trimmed by 4 bases and J by 4 bases, 0 bases remained unmatched. Looked up from germline, CDR1 is SEHNR and CDR2 is FQNEAQ (reference sequence).

This CDR3 reads CASSDRDLEMETQYF. The CDR3 DNA sequence: TGTGCCAGCTCAGACCGGGACCTGGAAATGGAGACCCAGTACTTC. The chain combines TRBV18 with TRBJ2-5, with D possibly being TRBD1 or TRBD2 (5 bases each). This CDR3 is 15 amino acids long. The germline V gene encodes CDR1 KGHSH and CDR2 LQKENI. Trimming left V 5 bases short and J 5 bases short, with 18 bases between.

This chain uses TRBV28 with TRBJ2-1; 8 nucleotides line up with TRBD2. V lost 7 bases and J lost 5; bases outside the gene matches: 16. Germline V gives CDR1 MDHEN, CDR2 SYDVKM. The length of the CDR3 is 17 residues. The CDR3 DNA reads TGTGCCAGCAATCCTAGCGGCCCAGCGGGAGCTGACAATGAGCAGTTCTTC. The encoded protein is CASNPSGPAGADNEQFF.

V usage is TRBV5-1 and J usage is TRBJ1-3; the match to TRBD1 covers 8 bases. V dropped 4 bases and J dropped 3; count of bases not matched to a gene: 6. The CDR3 contains 15 residues. The germline CDR1 and CDR2 sequences are SGHRS and YFSETQ. For the CDR3, the DNA is TGCGCCAGCAGCGCAGGGGGCGCGGGTGGAAACACCATATATTTT. Residues: CASSAGGAGGNTIYF.

The rearrangement links TRBV7-9 to TRBJ2-2; 9 bases are a match to TRBD1. Germline-derived CDR1 and CDR2 are SEHNR and FQNEAQ (reference sequence). The CDR3 is made up of 16 amino acids. V was clipped by 5 bases and J by 3 bases; unmatched bases: 7. The CDR3 loop reads CASSPTTGGDTGELFF. CDR3 coding DNA: TGTGCCAGCAGCCCGACGACAGGGGGAGACACCGGGGAGCTGTTTTTT.

This clone was seen just once. The genes are TRBV11-2 and TRBJ2-7; the D gene is possibly TRBD1 (5 bases). The V end was cut by 2 bases, the J end by 3 bases, with 14 bases between. The germline V gene has CDR1 SGHAT and CDR2 FQNNGV. CDR3 length equals 15 residues. CDR3 DNA sequence: TGTGCCAGCAGCTTAAAGCAGGGATACAACTACGAGCAGTACTTC. It encodes CASSLKQGYNYEQYF.

The chain has TRBV21-1 and TRBJ1-2; the DNA was not used to check the table's D call, TRBD1. TRBV21-1 is a listed pseudogene. CDR3 length equals 17 residues. The CDR3 loop is CASSKYLQTGDNYGYTF. The CDR3 region has the DNA TGTGCCAGCAGCAAATACCTCCAGACAGGGGATAACTATGGCTACACCTTC.

CDR3 nucleotides: TGTGCCAGCAGCCAAGGCTTATATCAGCCCCAGCATTTT. Its protein is CASSQGLYQPQHF. V gene TRBV14 combines with J gene TRBJ1-5, with D unresolved. CDR3 length: 13 amino acids. Germline loops: CDR1 SGHDN, CDR2 FVKESK. Trimming cost V 1 base and J 5 bases, with 6 bases left between them.

The chain links TRBV2 to TRBJ2-7; D not certain. CDR1 and CDR2 (germline): SNHLY, FYNNEI. There are 10 residues in the CDR3. The ends were cut back, 6 bases at V and 6 bases at J, with 6 bases in the middle. Written as DNA, the CDR3 is TGTGCCAGCAGGTCTCTCGAGCAGTACTTC. Protein sequence: CASRSLEQYF.

This clone appeared once. The chain has TRBV5-4 and TRBJ2-7; D possibly corresponds to TRBD2 (6 bases). The CDR3 length is 14 residues. Germline CDR1 SGHNT, CDR2 YYREEE (reference sequence). V was shortened by 0 bases and J by 3 bases, with 10 bases between the two germline ends. CDR3 residues: CASSLGGESYEQYF. The CDR3 DNA is TGTGCCAGCAGCTTGGGGGGGGAGAGCTACGAGCAGTACTTC.